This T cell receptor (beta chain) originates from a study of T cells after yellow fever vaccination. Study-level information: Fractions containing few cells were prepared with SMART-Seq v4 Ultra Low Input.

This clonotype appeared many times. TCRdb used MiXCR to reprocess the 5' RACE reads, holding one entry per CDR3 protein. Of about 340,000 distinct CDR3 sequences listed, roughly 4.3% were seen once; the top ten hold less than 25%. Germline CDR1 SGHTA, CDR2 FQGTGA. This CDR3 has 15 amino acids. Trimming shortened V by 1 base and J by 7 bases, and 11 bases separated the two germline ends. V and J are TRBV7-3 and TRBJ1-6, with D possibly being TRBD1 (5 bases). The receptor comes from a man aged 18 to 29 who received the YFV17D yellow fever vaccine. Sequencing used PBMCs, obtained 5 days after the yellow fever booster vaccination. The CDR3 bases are TGTGCCAGCAGCTTAAGTCAGGGTGGAAATTCACCCCTCCACTTT. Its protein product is CASSLSQGGNSPLHF.